The 20 T cell receptor beta chains below all came from one sample that was sequenced in a study of CXCR3-negative and CXCR3-positive naive CD8 T cells. TRB cDNA libraries were made by UMI-labeled 5' RACE. No DNA is given; TCRdb re-called the 5' RACE reads and lists each CDR3 protein once. The sample has around 81,000 distinct CDR3 sequences. Material for sequencing was naive CXCR3- CD8+ T cells from blood. Sample subset: CD45RO-CCR7+CD27+CD95- naive CD8+ T cells lacking CXCR3 (TNR3-). The source is a human donor in good health. Some clones in this sample may be carry-over from other donors' samples.

This chain connects TRBV7-6 to TRBJ2-1; lacking DNA, the TRBD2 call made by TCRdb goes unchecked. This CDR3 has 15 amino acids. Germline CDR1 reads SGHVS; CDR2 reads FNYEAQ. CDR3 residues: CASSSGLAEYNEQFF.

This chain's CDR3 is CASSSTGGGFGGELFF. The V and J genes are TRBV11-2 and TRBJ2-2; with no DNA, the TCRdb D assignment of TRBD2 cannot be verified. In germline, CDR1 is SGHAT, CDR2 FQNNGV. The CDR3 runs to 16 residues.

The chain joins TRBV7-7 to TRBJ2-3; TCRdb outputs TRBD2, but without DNA this stays unchecked. This CDR3 contains 15 residues. In germline, CDR1 is SSHAT, CDR2 FNYEAQ (reference sequence). Here the CDR3 reads CASSVGTSGTDTQYF.

This chain uses TRBV27 with TRBJ2-1; TCRdb reports TRBD1, a call that lacks DNA to check it against. The CDR3 covers 12 residues. CDR1 is MNHEY, CDR2 SMNVEV, per germline (reference sequence). The CDR3 spells CASRDRGPEQFF.

V usage is TRBV11-2 and J usage is TRBJ2-1; TCRdb names TRBD2, which stays unverified in the absence of DNA. The germline gives CDR1 SGHAT, CDR2 FQNNGV. The CDR3 consists of 15 residues. The CDR3 loop is CASSLGSGRRDEQFF.

The V call is TRBV7-8, the J call TRBJ2-7; lacking DNA, the TRBD1 call made by TCRdb goes unchecked. This CDR3 contains 15 residues. Germline V gene lookup returns CDR1 SGHVS and CDR2 FQNEAQ. This CDR3 reads CASSLGTGGAYEQYF.

The chain uses TRBV19 and TRBJ2-1. CDR3 length: 12 residues. CDR1 is LNHDA and CDR2 is SQIVND in the germline V gene (reference sequence). This chain's CDR3 is CASESSYNEQFF.

The V call is TRBV12-3 or TRBV12-4, the J call TRBJ2-7; TCRdb outputs TRBD1, but without DNA this stays unchecked. The CDR3 contains 15 residues. The CDR3 loop is CASSRLGRGPYEQYF.

V is TRBV28 and J is TRBJ1-5; TCRdb returns TRBD1, unconfirmable since there is no DNA. CDR1 is MDHEN and CDR2 is SYDVKM in the germline V gene. The length of the CDR3 is 15 residues. The CDR3 here is CASSSGQGADQPQHF.

The rearrangement links TRBV11-2 to TRBJ2-3; TCRdb's D call, TRBD2, is unchecked because there is no DNA. Germline lookup yields CDR1 SGHAT and CDR2 FQNNGV. There are 14 residues in the CDR3. CDR3: CASSFAGTTDTQYF.

The rearrangement uses TRBV28 and TRBJ1-1; TCRdb reports TRBD1, a call that lacks DNA to check it against. The CDR3 totals 14 residues. Germline V CDR1 and CDR2: MDHEN, SYDVKM. The CDR3 region is CASSSWTGSTEAFF. The variable domain in full, with the rest retrieved from reference TRBV28 and TRBJ1-1, is DVKVTQSSRYLVKRTGEKVFLECVQDMDHENMFWYRQDPGLGLRLIYFSYDVKMKEKGDIPEGYSVSREKKERFSLILESASTNQTSMYLCASSSWTGSTEAFFGQGTRLTVV.

The genes are TRBV20-1 and TRBJ2-1; no DNA is available, so the TRBD1 call from TCRdb remains unchecked. CDR3 length: 14 residues. Germline values: CDR1 DFQATT, CDR2 SNEGSKA (reference sequence). The CDR3 sequence is CSASGSPGGNEQFF.

J is TRBJ2-2 and V is TRBV29-1. The CDR3 runs to 11 residues. CDR1 and CDR2 (germline): SQVTM, ANQGSEA. CDR3 region: CSVFRTGELFF.

The J gene is TRBJ2-1, the V gene TRBV5-1; TCRdb designates TRBD2, a call that cannot be tested without DNA. Looked up from germline, CDR1 is SGHRS and CDR2 is YFSETQ. This CDR3 is built from 16 residues. This CDR3 reads CASSLVYAGARDEQFF.

This chain connects TRBV7-2 to TRBJ2-4; TCRdb reports TRBD2, a call that lacks DNA to check it against. CDR3 length: 17 residues. Per the germline V gene, CDR1 is SGHTA and CDR2 is FQGNSA. CDR3: CASSLETSGGTLNIQYF.

The gene calls are TRBV29-1 and TRBJ1-1. This CDR3 region has 12 residues. Per the germline V gene, CDR1 is SQVTM and CDR2 is ANQGSEA. The CDR3 is CSVAGTSTEAFF.

The chain carries TRBV5-6 and TRBJ2-7; the D call from TCRdb, TRBD2, cannot be confirmed without DNA. There are 18 residues in the CDR3. CDR1 is SGHDT and CDR2 is YYEEEE in the germline V gene. CDR3 region: CASSRGLAGVTTSYEQYF.

V gene TRBV25-1 combines with J gene TRBJ1-2. Germline V gene data show CDR1 as MGHDK and CDR2 as SYGVNS. The CDR3 extends over 13 amino acids. CDR3 in amino acids: CASSDGPNYGYTF.

The J gene is TRBJ2-7, the V gene TRBV7-9; no DNA is available, so the TRBD2 call from TCRdb remains unchecked. This CDR3 comprises 15 residues. CDR1 and CDR2 (germline): SEHNR, FQNEAQ (reference sequence). CDR3 sequence reads: CASTGGAGQAYEQYF.

Frequency places this clonotype as medium-sized. This rearrangement joins TRBV7-9 to TRBJ2-4; checking the TCRdb D call of TRBD1 is not possible without DNA. The CDR3 consists of 14 residues. Germline V CDR1 and CDR2: SEHNR, FQNEAQ (reference sequence). The CDR3 loop reads CASSPPGAKNIQYF.